The 27 T cell receptor beta chains below all came from one sample that was sequenced in a study of shared clonotypes between healthy human individuals. Repertoires were generated with immunoSEQ multiplex PCR, while TCRdb's copy carries only in-frame clones and drops some. Of some 800,000 clones detected, 80% to 95% appear once; the ten largest clones hold 24%. Naive CD8 cells were CD45RO-negative, positively selected for CCR7, excluding terminally differentiated effector memory CD45RA+ cells. The sequencing sample was made of naive CD8+ T cells sorted from blood. The receptors here all came from a man aged 30-40 years in good health.

This rearrangement joins TRBV7-9 to TRBJ2-7, with D maybe TRBD1 (6 bases). V shed 4 bases and J shed 3 bases, with 10 bases lying between them. The V gene's germline CDR1 is SEHNR and CDR2 FQNEAQ (reference sequence). The CDR3 sequence is 13 residues long. CDR3 nucleotides: TGTGCCAGCAGCTGGATGGACAGCTACGAGCAGTACTTC. This gives the protein CASSWMDSYEQYF.

The chain joins TRBV5-1 to TRBJ2-7; TRBD2 is a possible D gene (6 bases). Germline CDR1 reads SGHRS; CDR2 reads YFSETQ. The length of the CDR3 is 14 residues. Between the trimmed V and J ends, which lost 0 bases and 3 bases, there was a span of 10 bases. The CDR3 coding sequence is TGCGCCAGCAGCTTGGAGGCGGGAAACTACGAGCAGTACTTC. Protein sequence: CASSLEAGNYEQYF.

This clone was found once. The genes are TRBV7-2 and TRBJ2-7; D is undetermined. Germline CDR1 reads SGHTA; CDR2 reads FQGNSA. The V and J ends lost 5 bases and 7 bases respectively, with 15 bases between them. This CDR3 spans 13 amino acids. The CDR3 here is CASSLTHFGEQYF. CDR3 nucleotides: TGTGCCAGCAGCCTAACCCACTTTGGGGAGCAGTACTTC.

The genes are TRBV15 and TRBJ2-7; 8 nucleotides match TRBD1. This CDR3 contains 15 residues. With V trimmed by 0 bases and J by 5 bases, 6 bases remained unmatched. Germline V gene data show CDR1 as LNHNV and CDR2 as YYDKDF (reference sequence). CDR3 sequence: CATSREVAGGNEQYF. As DNA, the CDR3 is TGTGCCACCAGCAGAGAAGTTGCAGGGGGCAACGAGCAGTACTTC.

V gene TRBV9 combines with J gene TRBJ1-1, with 9 bases aligning to TRBD1. Germline trimming cut 3 bases from V and 0 bases from J; bases unmatched to any gene: 9. The CDR3 totals 17 residues. Germline V gene data show CDR1 as SGDLS and CDR2 as YYNGEE. CDR3 bases: TGTGCCAGCAGCGCGAACAGGGGGCTGGGGTTGAACACTGAAGCTTTCTTT. It specifies CASSANRGLGLNTEAFF.

This chain joins TRBV28 and TRBJ1-5; no clear D gene. This CDR3 comprises 10 residues. Germline values: CDR1 MDHEN, CDR2 SYDVKM. The V end was cut by 5 bases, the J end by 6 bases, with 2 bases between. The CDR3 sequence: CASSGQPQHF. DNA of the CDR3: TGTGCCAGCAGTGGTCAGCCCCAGCATTTT.

This chain connects TRBV18 to TRBJ1-5, with 9 positions matching TRBD1. With V trimmed by 4 bases and J by 0 bases, 13 bases remained unmatched. The germline CDR1 and CDR2 sequences are KGHSH and LQKENI. CDR3 length: 19 amino acids. CDR3 residues: CASSQEPGQGLYSNQPQHF. Here the CDR3 DNA reads TGTGCCAGCTCACAAGAACCGGGACAGGGCCTATATAGCAATCAGCCCCAGCATTTT.

The V and J genes are TRBV11-1 and TRBJ2-7; D may be TRBD1 (6 bases). V was pared by 3 bases and J by 4 bases, with 10 bases between. CDR1 and CDR2 (germline): SGHAT, FQDESV (reference sequence). The CDR3 extends over 13 amino acids. The CDR3 sequence is CASSFRTAYEQYF. In DNA form, the CDR3 reads TGTGCCAGCAGCTTCAGGACAGCTTACGAGCAGTACTTC.

The rearrangement uses TRBV18 and TRBJ2-3; D uncertain. The V gene's germline CDR1 is KGHSH and CDR2 LQKENI. This CDR3 has 15 amino acids. The V and J ends lost 8 bases and 0 bases respectively, with 15 bases between them. CDR3 coding DNA: TGTGCCAGCATCGGTCGGCTCACTAGCACAGATACGCAGTATTTT. This translates into CASIGRLTSTDTQYF.

The chain carries TRBV4-1 and TRBJ1-2, with TRBD1 matching over 10 bases. CDR3 length: 18 amino acids. Germline CDR1 and CDR2: MGHRA and YSYEKL. The J segment lost 1 base and the V segment lost 0 bases, leaving 8 bases of the junction unmatched. The chain's CDR3 is CASSQEGTGANLNYGYTF. In DNA form, the CDR3 reads TGCGCCAGCAGCCAAGAGGGGACAGGGGCGAACCTTAACTATGGCTACACCTTC.

The CDR3 spells CASSFVSTEAFF. For the CDR3, the DNA is TGTGCCAGCAGCTTCGTTTCAACTGAAGCTTTCTTT. The chain combines TRBV7-9 with TRBJ1-1; D remains ambiguous. V was pared by 3 bases and J by 5 bases, with 7 bases between. The CDR3 extends over 12 amino acids. The germline CDR1 and CDR2 sequences are SEHNR and FQNEAQ (reference sequence).

This chain links TRBV25-1 with TRBJ2-3, with D possibly TRBD1 on 5 matching bases. This CDR3 has 15 residues. V was clipped by 4 bases and J by 5 bases, with 16 bases between them. Germline CDR1 MGHDK, CDR2 SYGVNS. In nucleotides, the CDR3 is TGTGCCAGCAGTGGCCAGGGTGGACGTCGAGATACGCAGTATTTT. Translating it yields CASSGQGGRRDTQYF.

The rearrangement uses TRBV7-2 and TRBJ1-1; D is uncertain. The ends were cut back, 4 bases at V and 1 base at J, with 10 bases in the middle. The V gene's germline CDR1 is SGHTA and CDR2 FQGNSA. The length of the CDR3 is 14 residues. CDR3 in DNA: TGTGCCAGCAGCTACGGGCTCCAGAACACTGAAGCTTTCTTT. Its protein product is CASSYGLQNTEAFF.

The chain combines TRBV11-2 with TRBJ2-7; D uncertain. This CDR3 has 15 amino acids. Germline assignment: CDR1 SGHAT and CDR2 FQNNGV. Trimming removed 1 base from V and 2 bases from J, with 12 bases in between. The CDR3 DNA reads TGTGCCAGCAGCTTAGTACCGGGTCTAGCCTACGAGCAGTACTTC. Translated, it gives CASSLVPGLAYEQYF.

The genes are TRBV14 and TRBJ2-7, with a weak D call TRBD1 (5 bases). Trimming stripped 2 bases from V and 4 bases from J, with 18 bases between. The CDR3 length is 16 residues. Per germline, CDR1 SGHDN and CDR2 FVKESK. The CDR3 loop reads CASSQRNPDKAYEQYF. CDR3 nucleotides: TGTGCCAGCAGCCAAAGAAATCCGGACAAAGCATACGAGCAGTACTTC. Looking up the rest from reference TRBV14 and TRBJ2-7 gives the full variable domain: EAGVTQFPSHSVIEKGQTVTLRCDPISGHDNLYWYRRVMGKEIKFLLHFVKESKQDESGMPNNRFLAERTGGTYSTLKVQPAELEDSGVYFCASSQRNPDKAYEQYFGPGTRLTVT.

This chain connects TRBV15 to TRBJ2-7; a weak D match, TRBD2 (5 bases). The V end was cut by 0 bases, the J end by 7 bases, with 16 bases between. The CDR3 runs to 15 residues. The germline V gene encodes CDR1 LNHNV and CDR2 YYDKDF (reference sequence). The CDR3 is CATSRDRGRVGEQYF. CDR3 DNA: TGTGCCACCAGCAGAGATCGGGGAAGGGTTGGGGAGCAGTACTTC.

This clone was seen a single time. Within the sample, other DNA sequences also encode this same CDR3. CDR3 protein: CASSSGLAVYNEQFF. Here the CDR3 DNA reads TGTGCCAGCAGTTCTGGACTAGCGGTCTACAATGAGCAGTTCTTC. V gene TRBV27 combines with J gene TRBJ2-1, with 10 nucleotides matching TRBD2. CDR1 MNHEY and CDR2 SMNVEV come from the germline V gene (reference sequence). V trimming: 4 bases; J trimming: 3 bases; junction bases outside the gene matches: 3. The CDR3 runs to 15 residues.

CDR3 nucleotides: TGTGCCAGCAGTTCGCTGACTAGCCCCCACAATGAGCAGTTCTTC. The encoded protein is CASSSLTSPHNEQFF. This chain uses TRBV7-3 with TRBJ2-1; 7 bases match TRBD2. CDR1 and CDR2 (germline): SGHTA, FQGTGA. CDR3 length: 15 residues. With V trimmed by 6 bases and J by 5 bases, 10 bases remained unmatched. Based on the CDR3 plus reference TRBV7-3 and TRBJ2-1, the full variable domain is GAGVSQTPSNKVTEKGKYVELRCDPISGHTALYWYRQSLGQGPEFLIYFQGTGAADDSGLPNDRFFAVRPEGSVSTLKIQRTERGDSAVYLCASSSLTSPHNEQFFGPGTRLTVL.

V usage is TRBV9 and J usage is TRBJ1-5; D is ambiguous. This CDR3 has 12 amino acids. Per germline, CDR1 SGDLS and CDR2 YYNGEE. Trimming removed 1 base from V and 7 bases from J, with 6 bases in between. The CDR3, as DNA: TGTGCCAGCAGCGTAATCAAGCAGCCCCAGCATTTT. Its protein is CASSVIKQPQHF.

This clone was recorded once. The gene calls are TRBV27 and TRBJ2-1; D possibly corresponds to TRBD1 (5 bases). Germline CDR1 and CDR2: MNHEY and SMNVEV (reference sequence). The CDR3 covers 14 residues. Trimming pared 1 base from V and 6 bases from J, leaving 10 bases between. The chain's CDR3 is CASSLYQGPNEQFF. The CDR3 DNA reads TGTGCCAGCAGTTTATACCAGGGCCCCAATGAGCAGTTCTTC.

V gene TRBV7-9 combines with J gene TRBJ2-7; 10 positions agree with TRBD1. This CDR3 is built from 15 residues. Per germline, CDR1 SEHNR and CDR2 FQNEAQ (reference sequence). Trimming removed 0 bases from V and 5 bases from J; junction bases left unmatched: 4. Here the CDR3 DNA reads TGTGCCAGCAGCTTAGCGGGACAGGGGTCCAACGAGCAGTACTTC. Translated, it gives CASSLAGQGSNEQYF. Full variable domain (rest looked up from reference TRBV7-9 and TRBJ2-7): DTGVSQNPRHKITKRGQNVTFRCDPISEHNRLYWYRQTLGQGPEFLTYFQNEAQLEKSRLLSDRFSAERPKGSFSTLEIQRTEQGDSAMYLCASSLAGQGSNEQYFGPGTRLTVT.

This clone was detected once. The CDR3 region has the DNA TGTGCCAGCAGCCCTAGCGGCACTGTGGCAGATACGCAGTATTTT. Translation gives CASSPSGTVADTQYF. J is TRBJ2-3 and V is TRBV9; the match to TRBD2 covers 7 bases. The junction had 9 bases not matched to a gene; V was cut back by 4 bases and J by 4 bases. This CDR3 is built from 15 residues. Germline V gives CDR1 SGDLS, CDR2 YYNGEE.

With respect to this clone: Distinct nucleotide sequences in the sample also encode this CDR3. The rearrangement links TRBV27 to TRBJ2-3; D remains ambiguous. CDR3 length: 13 amino acids. Germline V CDR1 and CDR2: MNHEY, SMNVEV (reference sequence). With 2 bases removed from V and 1 base from J, the gap between germline ends came to 4 bases. DNA for the CDR3: TGTGCCAGCAGTTTAGGGGGCACAGATACGCAGTATTTT. Protein product: CASSLGGTDTQYF.

A single count supports this clone. The gene calls are TRBV7-9 and TRBJ1-4, with no clear D. Trimming removed 3 bases from V and 3 bases from J, with 8 bases in between. The CDR3 is 14 residues long. Germline-derived CDR1 and CDR2 are SEHNR and FQNEAQ (reference sequence). The CDR3 DNA sequence: TGTGCCAGCAGCTTCGAAGTGGCTAATGAAAAACTGTTTTTT. It encodes CASSFEVANEKLFF.

The V and J genes are TRBV27 and TRBJ1-2; weak D call: TRBD1 (6 bases). V was trimmed by 5 bases and J by 7 bases, leaving 17 bases between them. The germline V gene encodes CDR1 MNHEY and CDR2 SMNVEV (reference sequence). The CDR3 extends over 14 amino acids. CDR3 sequence reads: CASSDRTEGSGYTF. For the CDR3, the DNA is TGTGCCAGCAGTGACCGGACAGAGGGTAGTGGCTACACCTTC.

This rearrangement joins TRBV23-1 to TRBJ2-4; D may correspond to TRBD1 or TRBD2 (5 bases each). TRBV23-1 is an open reading frame, and its role is uncertain. The CDR3 length is 18 residues. V was shortened by 9 bases and J by 1 base, with 25 bases between the two germline ends. CDR3 bases: TGCGCCAGACCGGGACGCCAAAAAAGACGGTATGCCAAAAACATTCAGTACTTC. Translation gives CARPGRQKRRYAKNIQYF.

This sequence joins TRBV4-2 and TRBJ2-7; a weak D match, TRBD1 (7 bases). Germline V gene lookup returns CDR1 LGHNA and CDR2 YNFKEQ. CDR3 length: 13 amino acids. With 2 bases removed from V and 6 bases from J, the gap between germline ends came to 11 bases. CDR3 region: CASSQTQGGEQYF. In DNA, the CDR3 is TGTGCCAGCAGCCAAACCCAGGGGGGCGAGCAGTACTTC.